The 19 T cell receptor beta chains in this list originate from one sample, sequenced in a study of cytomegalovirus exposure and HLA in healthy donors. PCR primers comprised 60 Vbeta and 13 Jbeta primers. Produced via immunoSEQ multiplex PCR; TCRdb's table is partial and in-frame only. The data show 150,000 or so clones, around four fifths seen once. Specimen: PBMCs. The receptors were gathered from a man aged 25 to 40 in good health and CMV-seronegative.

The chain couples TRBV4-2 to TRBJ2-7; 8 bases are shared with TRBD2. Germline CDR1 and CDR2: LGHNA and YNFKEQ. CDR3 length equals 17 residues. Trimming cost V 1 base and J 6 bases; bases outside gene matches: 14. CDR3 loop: CASSQGRFAAGAAEQYF. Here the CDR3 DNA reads TGTGCCAGCAGCCAAGGGCGCTTTGCAGCGGGAGCGGCCGAGCAGTACTTC.

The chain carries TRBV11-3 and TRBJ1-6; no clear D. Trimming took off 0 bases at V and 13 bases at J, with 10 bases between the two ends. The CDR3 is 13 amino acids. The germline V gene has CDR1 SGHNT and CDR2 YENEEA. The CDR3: CASSLDQDSPLHF. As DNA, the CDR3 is TGTGCCAGCAGCTTAGATCAGGACTCTCCCCTCCACTTT.

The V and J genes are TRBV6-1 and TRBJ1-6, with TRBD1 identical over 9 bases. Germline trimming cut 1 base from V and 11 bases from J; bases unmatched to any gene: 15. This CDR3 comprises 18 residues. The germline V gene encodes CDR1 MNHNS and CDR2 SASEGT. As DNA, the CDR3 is TGTGCCAGCAGTGAAGAAAGGACAGGGGCGGTGTTTTATCCACCCCTCCACTTT. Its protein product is CASSEERTGAVFYPPLHF.

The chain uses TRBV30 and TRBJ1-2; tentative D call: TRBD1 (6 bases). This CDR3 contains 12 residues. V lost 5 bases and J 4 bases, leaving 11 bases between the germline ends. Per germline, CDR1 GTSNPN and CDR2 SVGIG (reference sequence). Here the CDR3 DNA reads TGTGCCTGGGCAGGGGCTTCCTATGGCTACACCTTC. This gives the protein CAWAGASYGYTF.

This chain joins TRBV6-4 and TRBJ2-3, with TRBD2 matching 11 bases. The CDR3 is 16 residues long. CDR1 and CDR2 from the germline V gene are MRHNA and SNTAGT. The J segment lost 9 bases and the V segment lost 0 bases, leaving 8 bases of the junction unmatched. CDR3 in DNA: TGTGCCAGCAGTGACTCGTACCTAGCGGGAGGTGGAACGCAGTATTTT. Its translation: CASSDSYLAGGGTQYF.

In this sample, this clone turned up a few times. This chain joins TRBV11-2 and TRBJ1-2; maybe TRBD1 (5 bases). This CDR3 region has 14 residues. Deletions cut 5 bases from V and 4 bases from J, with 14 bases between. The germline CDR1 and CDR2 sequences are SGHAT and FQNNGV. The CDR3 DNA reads TGTGCCAGCAGCCCGGGGTCGGGGGGCTATGGCTACACCTTC. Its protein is CASSPGSGGYGYTF. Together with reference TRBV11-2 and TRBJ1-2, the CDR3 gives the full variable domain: EAGVAQSPRYKIIEKRQSVAFWCNPISGHATLYWYQQILGQGPKLLIQFQNNGVVDDSQLPKDRFSAERLKGVDSTLKIQPAKLEDSAVYLCASSPGSGGYGYTFGSGTRLTVV.

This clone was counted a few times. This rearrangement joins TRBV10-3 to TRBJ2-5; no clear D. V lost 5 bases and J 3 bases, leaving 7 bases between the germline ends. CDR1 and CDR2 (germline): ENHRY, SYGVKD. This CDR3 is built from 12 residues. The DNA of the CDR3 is TGTGCCATCAGTAGAGAGAAAGAGACCCAGTACTTC. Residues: CAISREKETQYF.

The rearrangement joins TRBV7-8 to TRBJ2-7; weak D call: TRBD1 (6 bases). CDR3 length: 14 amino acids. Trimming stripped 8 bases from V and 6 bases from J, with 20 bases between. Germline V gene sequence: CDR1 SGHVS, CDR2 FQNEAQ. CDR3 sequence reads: CASGWRTGSGEQYF. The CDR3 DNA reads TGTGCCAGCGGATGGCGTACAGGGTCTGGCGAGCAGTACTTC.

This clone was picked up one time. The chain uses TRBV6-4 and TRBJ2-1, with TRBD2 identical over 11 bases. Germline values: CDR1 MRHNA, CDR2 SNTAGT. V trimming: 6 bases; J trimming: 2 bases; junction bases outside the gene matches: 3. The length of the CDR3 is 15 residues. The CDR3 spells CASSQTSGTYNEQFF. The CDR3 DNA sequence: TGTGCCAGCAGCCAGACTAGCGGGACCTACAATGAGCAGTTCTTC.

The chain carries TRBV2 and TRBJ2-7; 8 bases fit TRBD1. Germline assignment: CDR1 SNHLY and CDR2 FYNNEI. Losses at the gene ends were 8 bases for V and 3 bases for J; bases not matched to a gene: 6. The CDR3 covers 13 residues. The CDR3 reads CASETGALYEQYF. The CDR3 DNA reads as TGTGCCAGCGAGACAGGGGCCCTCTACGAGCAGTACTTC.

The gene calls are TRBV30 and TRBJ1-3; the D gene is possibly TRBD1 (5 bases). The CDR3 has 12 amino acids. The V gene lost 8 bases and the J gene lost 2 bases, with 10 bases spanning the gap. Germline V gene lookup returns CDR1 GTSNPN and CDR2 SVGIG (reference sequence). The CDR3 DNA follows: TGTGCCGGACCAGGGACTGGAAACACCATATATTTT. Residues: CAGPGTGNTIYF.

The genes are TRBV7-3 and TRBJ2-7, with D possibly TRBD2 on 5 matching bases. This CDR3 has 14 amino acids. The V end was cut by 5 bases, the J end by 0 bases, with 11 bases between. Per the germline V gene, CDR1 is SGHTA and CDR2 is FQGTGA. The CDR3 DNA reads TGTGCCAGCAGCCAAGACGGGATCTCCTACGAGCAGTACTTC. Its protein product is CASSQDGISYEQYF.

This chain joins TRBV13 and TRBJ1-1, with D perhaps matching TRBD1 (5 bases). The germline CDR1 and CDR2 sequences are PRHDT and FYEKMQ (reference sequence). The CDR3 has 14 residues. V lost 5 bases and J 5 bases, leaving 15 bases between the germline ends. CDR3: CASSRPPGKTEAFF. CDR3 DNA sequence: TGTGCCAGCAGCCGCCCCCCAGGGAAGACTGAAGCTTTCTTT.

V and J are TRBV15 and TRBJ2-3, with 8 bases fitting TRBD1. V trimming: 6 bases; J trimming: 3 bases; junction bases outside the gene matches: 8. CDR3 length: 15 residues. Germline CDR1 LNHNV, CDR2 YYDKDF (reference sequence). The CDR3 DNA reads TGTGCCACCAGGGGACAGGACGGAGAGACAGATACGCAGTATTTT. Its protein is CATRGQDGETDTQYF.

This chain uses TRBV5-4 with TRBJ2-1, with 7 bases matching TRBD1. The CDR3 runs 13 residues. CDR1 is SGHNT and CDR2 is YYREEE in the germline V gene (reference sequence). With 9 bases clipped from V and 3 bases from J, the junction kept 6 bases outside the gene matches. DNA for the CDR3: TGTGCCACCAACAGGGGAAGCTACAATGAGCAGTTCTTC. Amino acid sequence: CATNRGSYNEQFF.

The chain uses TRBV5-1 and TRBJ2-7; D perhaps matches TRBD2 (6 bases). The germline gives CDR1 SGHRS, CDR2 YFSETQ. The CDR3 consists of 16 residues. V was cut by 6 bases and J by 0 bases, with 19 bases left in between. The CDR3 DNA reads TGCGCCAGCAACGAAGTCCTAGCGAGGAGCTCCTACGAGCAGTACTTC. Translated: CASNEVLARSSYEQYF. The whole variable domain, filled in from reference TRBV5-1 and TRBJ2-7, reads KAGVTQTPRYLIKTRGQQVTLSCSPISGHRSVSWYQQTPGQGLQFLFEYFSETQRNKGNFPGRFSGRQFSNSRSEMNVSTLELGDSALYLCASNEVLARSSYEQYFGPGTRLTVT.

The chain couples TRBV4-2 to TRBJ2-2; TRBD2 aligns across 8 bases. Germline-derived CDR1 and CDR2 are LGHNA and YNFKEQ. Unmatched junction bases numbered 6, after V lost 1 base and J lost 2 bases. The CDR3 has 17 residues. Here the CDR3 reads CASSQAAGRENTGELFF. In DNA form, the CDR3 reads TGTGCCAGCAGCCAAGCTGCCGGGAGGGAAAACACCGGGGAGCTGTTTTTT.

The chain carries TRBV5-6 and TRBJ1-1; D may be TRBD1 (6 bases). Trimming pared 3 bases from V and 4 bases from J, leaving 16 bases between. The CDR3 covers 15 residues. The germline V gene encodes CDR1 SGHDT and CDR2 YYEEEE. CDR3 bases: TGTGCCAGCAGCTGGGTAGGGAGGGGGGGCACTGAAGCTTTCTTT. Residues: CASSWVGRGGTEAFF.

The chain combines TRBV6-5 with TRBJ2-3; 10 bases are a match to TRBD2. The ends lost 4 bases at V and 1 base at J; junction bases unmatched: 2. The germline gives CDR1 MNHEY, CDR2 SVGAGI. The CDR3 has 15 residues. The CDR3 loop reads CASSFLAGGTDTQYF. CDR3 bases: TGTGCCAGCAGTTTCCTAGCGGGGGGCACAGATACGCAGTATTTT.